The 21 T cell receptor beta chains listed next were all sequenced from one sample in a study of shared clonotypes between healthy human individuals. Clones were read by immunoSEQ multiplex PCR, and TCRdb kept only the in-frame ones, dropping some. The profile covers some 740,000 clones, with 85% to 95% appearing a single time and about 24% taken by the ten largest. The naive CD8 subset, CD45RO-negative cells positively selected for CCR7, excluded terminally differentiated effector memory CD45RA+ cells. The sample was naive CD8+ T cells sorted from blood. These TCRs come from a man younger than 40 in good health.

The V gene is TRBV5-1, the J gene TRBJ1-1, with 7 bases matching TRBD1. The CDR3 extends over 15 amino acids. The J segment lost 1 base and the V segment lost 4 bases, leaving 7 bases of the junction unmatched. Germline lookup yields CDR1 SGHRS and CDR2 YFSETQ. The DNA for the CDR3 is TGCGCCAGCAGCCACAACAGGGGACCGAACACTGAAGCTTTCTTT. Encoded protein: CASSHNRGPNTEAFF.

This rearrangement joins TRBV7-8 to TRBJ2-7; the D is unclear. Germline loops: CDR1 SGHVS, CDR2 FQNEAQ. Trimming cost V 1 base and J 6 bases, with 13 bases left between them. The CDR3 is 14 residues long. CDR3 nucleotide sequence: TGTGCCAGCAGCTTAGGGGTTCTCCCTGGCGAGCAGTACTTC. Translated: CASSLGVLPGEQYF.

This chain joins TRBV5-8 and TRBJ2-7; D may match TRBD1 or TRBD2 (5 bases each). Germline V CDR1 and CDR2: SGHTS, YDEGEE. Trimming left V 3 bases short and J 4 bases short, with 14 bases between. The CDR3 loop spans 14 amino acids. The DNA for the CDR3 is TGTGCCAGCAGCTCACGGGACCCCGTATACGAGCAGTACTTC. This encodes CASSSRDPVYEQYF.

This chain connects TRBV9 to TRBJ1-2; no firm D call. The CDR3 runs to 14 residues. V lost 3 bases and J lost 1, with 10 bases in between. CDR1 SGDLS and CDR2 YYNGEE come from the germline V gene. The CDR3 region has the DNA TGTGCCAGCAGCGCCGTGGAGGGTAACTATGGCTACACCTTC. Encoded protein: CASSAVEGNYGYTF.

The chain joins TRBV7-8 to TRBJ2-7; D unresolved. Germline CDR1 reads SGHVS; CDR2 reads FQNEAQ. V shed 0 bases and J shed 3 bases, with 9 bases lying between them. The CDR3 extends over 14 amino acids. In DNA form, the CDR3 reads TGTGCCAGCAGCTTAGCCGTCAGTTACTACGAGCAGTACTTC. Encoded protein: CASSLAVSYYEQYF.

Only one count was recorded for this clone. The CDR3 coding sequence is TGTGCCAGCCAAACCTCTAGGGATACGCAGTATTTT. This codes for CASQTSRDTQYF. This sequence joins TRBV6-6 and TRBJ2-3; D ambiguous. The CDR3 is made up of 12 amino acids. V was pared by 8 bases and J by 6 bases, with 12 bases between. Germline V gene sequence: CDR1 MNHNY, CDR2 SVGAGI (reference sequence).

This sequence joins TRBV5-1 and TRBJ2-2; 9 bases are a match to TRBD2. The germline gives CDR1 SGHRS, CDR2 YFSETQ. The CDR3 consists of 15 residues. V was clipped by 1 base and J by 6 bases; unmatched bases: 4. The CDR3 loop is CASSLSLAGSGELFF. CDR3 nucleotide sequence: TGCGCCAGCAGCTTGTCTCTAGCGGGATCCGGGGAGCTGTTTTTT.

CDR3 nucleotide sequence: TGTGCCAGTAGTATGAAACTAGCGGGACTTGGAGAGACCCAGTACTTC. This sequence encodes CASSMKLAGLGETQYF. The chain recombines TRBV19 with TRBJ2-5; 10 bases align to TRBD2. The germline CDR1 and CDR2 sequences are LNHDA and SQIVND (reference sequence). After removal of 3 bases from V and 4 bases from J, the junction contained 8 bases not matched to a gene. The CDR3 is 16 residues long. The full variable domain, its missing parts supplied by reference TRBV19 and TRBJ2-5, is DGGITQSPKYLFRKEGQNVTLSCEQNLNHDAMYWYRQDPGQGLRLIYYSQIVNDFQKGDIAEGYSVSREKKESFPLTVTSAQKNPTAFYLCASSMKLAGLGETQYFGPGTRLLVL.

J is TRBJ2-2 and V is TRBV28; TRBD2 matches 11 bases. There are 16 residues in the CDR3. J gave up 0 bases and V 6 bases, and 3 bases lay outside the gene matches. Germline-derived CDR1 and CDR2 are MDHEN and SYDVKM. CDR3 nucleotides: TGTGCCAGCAGACTAGCGGGAGCGGCGAACACCGGGGAGCTGTTTTTT. Translation: CASRLAGAANTGELFF.

The chain is built from TRBV9 and TRBJ2-7, with D hard to call. V lost 0 bases to trimming and J lost 3 bases, with 7 bases between them. The CDR3 is made up of 13 amino acids. The germline CDR1 and CDR2 sequences are SGDLS and YYNGEE. CDR3 coding DNA: TGTGCCAGCAGCGTAGAGGTAGGCTACGAGCAGTACTTC. The encoded protein is CASSVEVGYEQYF.

This chain connects TRBV9 to TRBJ2-7, with D possibly being TRBD2 (6 bases). CDR1 and CDR2 from the germline V gene are SGDLS and YYNGEE. V dropped 1 base and J dropped 6 bases, with 17 bases sitting between them. This CDR3 has 15 amino acids. Written as DNA, the CDR3 is TGTGCCAGCAGCGTACGGTGGGACTCTCTGACCGAGCAGTACTTC. Translated: CASSVRWDSLTEQYF.

This rearrangement joins TRBV7-3 to TRBJ2-2; D gene ambiguous. With 5 bases removed from V and 1 base from J, the gap between germline ends came to 8 bases. Germline V gene sequence: CDR1 SGHTA, CDR2 FQGTGA. The CDR3 runs 14 residues. DNA of the CDR3: TGTGCCAGCAGCCCCCCCGGGAACACCGGGGAGCTGTTTTTT. It codes for CASSPPGNTGELFF.

The chain couples TRBV5-4 to TRBJ1-2; D possibly corresponds to TRBD1 (5 bases). The germline V gene has CDR1 SGHNT and CDR2 YYREEE (reference sequence). The CDR3 sequence is 13 residues long. V shed 7 bases and J shed 2 bases, with 12 bases lying between them. CDR3 coding DNA: TGTGCCAGCTCTTCAAGGGACAACTATGGCTACACCTTC. It codes for CASSSRDNYGYTF.

The chain links TRBV19 to TRBJ2-1; D tentatively fits TRBD1 or TRBD2 (6 bases each). Trimming cost V 3 bases and J 8 bases, with 14 bases left between them. Per the germline V gene, CDR1 is LNHDA and CDR2 is SQIVND (reference sequence). There are 14 residues in the CDR3. CDR3 nucleotide sequence: TGTGCCAGTAGTATGAGCAGGGGAGGCCATGAGCAGTTCTTC. It specifies CASSMSRGGHEQFF.

The V gene is TRBV27, the J gene TRBJ2-3, with D hard to call. Trimming pared 8 bases from V and 8 bases from J, leaving 5 bases between. CDR3 length equals 9 residues. Germline V gene data show CDR1 as MNHEY and CDR2 as SMNVEV (reference sequence). The CDR3 is CASLPTQYF. The CDR3 DNA reads TGTGCCAGCCTCCCTACGCAGTATTTT.

The V gene is TRBV15, the J gene TRBJ1-1; D is undetermined. The V gene's germline CDR1 is LNHNV and CDR2 YYDKDF (reference sequence). V shed 0 bases and J shed 1 base, with 3 bases lying between them. There are 13 residues in the CDR3. The CDR3 coding sequence is TGTGCCACCAGCAGAGAATGGAACACTGAAGCTTTCTTT. Its protein product is CATSREWNTEAFF.

This clone came up once. The V and J genes are TRBV27 and TRBJ1-4; tentatively, D is TRBD1 (5 bases). This CDR3 region has 13 residues. Germline CDR1 is MNHEY and CDR2 is SMNVEV (reference sequence). V lost 3 bases and J lost 10, with 12 bases in between. The DNA for the CDR3 is TGTGCCAGCAGTTTGAGGGGTCTGGGAAAACTGTTTTTT. Protein sequence: CASSLRGLGKLFF.

The chain links TRBV29-1 to TRBJ1-2; D not certain. Germline V CDR1 and CDR2: SQVTM, ANQGSEA. This CDR3 region has 14 residues. The V end lost 3 bases, the J end lost 5 bases, and 16 bases lay between the germline ends. CDR3 coding DNA: TGCAGCGTTGACGTTTTTACCCAGACTTATGGCTACACCTTC. Its translation is CSVDVFTQTYGYTF.

The V call is TRBV15, the J call TRBJ2-5; D is unresolved. Trimming removed 0 bases at V and 5 bases at J, with 7 bases between. The germline CDR1 and CDR2 sequences are LNHNV and YYDKDF (reference sequence). This CDR3 is built from 13 residues. The CDR3 here is CATSRDGWETQYF. CDR3 nucleotide sequence: TGTGCCACCAGCAGAGATGGTTGGGAGACCCAGTACTTC.

This rearrangement joins TRBV28 to TRBJ1-2, with a possible D match to TRBD1 (6 bases). V lost 8 bases and J 4 bases, leaving 20 bases between the germline ends. Germline assignment: CDR1 MDHEN and CDR2 SYDVKM. CDR3 length: 15 residues. Here the CDR3 DNA reads TGTGCCAGCCAGGCCTCCGGGGGGCAGGGCTATGGCTACACCTTC. The encoded protein is CASQASGGQGYGYTF.

The V gene is TRBV7-9, the J gene TRBJ1-1; maybe TRBD1 (5 bases). Germline lookup yields CDR1 SEHNR and CDR2 FQNEAQ (reference sequence). V was trimmed by 5 bases and J by 5 bases, leaving 15 bases between them. CDR3 length: 14 amino acids. CDR3 DNA: TGTGCCAGCAGCGGGGCCGGAGAACCAACTGAAGCTTTCTTT. It yields the protein CASSGAGEPTEAFF.